This T cell receptor beta chain was profiled in a study of T cell responses to AZD1222 COVID-19 vaccine. This table comes from immunoSEQ multiplex PCR, and its TCRdb copy is limited to in-frame clones, with some not included. Here the sample spans more than 150,000 clones, roughly 88% being singletons. Broader study findings: Clonal diversity was possibly underestimated, and white British individuals and females predominated among donors. Baseline seropositivity occurred in only 5 to 7 AZD1222 recipients. The study reported that nearly half of spike-specific TCRs target unmutated variant regions. Samples come after the peak T cell response, not at day 14.

This clone appeared a single time. What it recognizes is unknown. Trimming took off 2 bases at V and 5 bases at J, with 12 bases between the two ends. CDR1 GTSNPN and CDR2 SVGIG come from the germline V gene (reference sequence). The CDR3 is 13 amino acids. V gene TRBV30 combines with J gene TRBJ1-1; tentatively, D is TRBD1 (5 bases). The material was peripheral blood, obtained on day 0 of AZD1222 vaccination. This receptor was identified in an adult in good health. The CDR3 sequence: CAWSSGVGTEAFF. The CDR3 region has the DNA TGTGCCTGGAGTTCGGGGGTAGGAACTGAAGCTTTCTTT.